These 15 T cell receptor beta chains were sequenced from one sample in a study of T-cell memory formation after mild COVID-19. A single record per CDR3 protein comes from TCRdb applying MiXCR to the 5' RACE reads. This sample has over 300,000 distinct CDR3 sequences, with about 20% found just once. Sequencing input: PBMCs or a T cell subset sorted from them (not recorded which). Receptor source: a man younger than 35 who had mild COVID-19 (a few samples of this study predate the infection). Cell type and time point are not known.

This rearrangement joins TRBV3-1 to TRBJ2-1, with 7 bases lining up with TRBD2. This CDR3 region has 14 residues. Germline V lookup: CDR1 LGHDT, CDR2 YNNKEL (reference sequence). V shed 4 bases, J shed 4 bases, and the junction held 4 bases outside the gene matches. The CDR3 DNA reads as TGTGCCAGCAGCCGAGGAGCGGGGTACAATGAGCAGTTCTTC. Encoded protein: CASSRGAGYNEQFF.

The chain joins TRBV5-1 to TRBJ2-3, with 13 positions matching TRBD2. The CDR3 runs to 17 residues. The germline V gene has CDR1 SGHRS and CDR2 YFSETQ. J lost 0 bases, V lost 4 bases, and 5 bases had no gene match. CDR3 coding DNA: TGCGCCAGCAGCCGGGGACTAGCGGGACCAAGCACAGATACGCAGTATTTT. Translated, it gives CASSRGLAGPSTDTQYF.

The chain links TRBV2 to TRBJ1-2, with D possibly TRBD1 on 6 matching bases. The CDR3 runs to 13 residues. V lost 6 bases, J lost 7 bases, and 15 bases lay in between. CDR1 is SNHLY, CDR2 FYNNEI, per germline. The CDR3 spells CASSAETGGGYTF. DNA of the CDR3: TGTGCCAGCAGCGCCGAGACAGGCGGTGGCTACACCTTC.

The V call is TRBV29-1, the J call TRBJ2-7; perhaps TRBD2 as D (5 bases). From germline, CDR1 is SQVTM and CDR2 ANQGSEA. V shed 4 bases and J shed 0 bases, with 13 bases lying between them. The CDR3 runs 14 residues. The CDR3 sequence is CSVANLRVSYEQYF. CDR3 nucleotides: TGCAGCGTTGCGAATTTGAGGGTCTCCTACGAGCAGTACTTC.

The V call is TRBV7-2, the J call TRBJ2-1; maybe TRBD2 (6 bases). The CDR3 loop spans 16 amino acids. V shed 2 bases and J shed 3 bases, with 14 bases lying between them. Per the germline V gene, CDR1 is SGHTA and CDR2 is FQGNSA. In nucleotides, the CDR3 is TGTGCCAGCAGCTTAAGTAAGTCGACTAGCTACAATGAGCAGTTCTTC. Its protein product is CASSLSKSTSYNEQFF.

DNA of the CDR3: TGCAGTGCTAGCTTTCAGGAGAAGGCCTACGAGCAGTACTTC. Amino acids: CSASFQEKAYEQYF. This sequence joins TRBV20-1 and TRBJ2-7; no reliable D call. The germline V gene has CDR1 DFQATT and CDR2 SNEGSKA (reference sequence). V dropped 3 bases and J dropped 2 bases, with 14 bases sitting between them. The CDR3 has 14 amino acids.

The chain is built from TRBV10-1 and TRBJ2-7; TRBD1 or TRBD2 may be the D gene (5 bases each). With 0 bases removed from V and 9 bases from J, the gap between germline ends came to 18 bases. The CDR3 totals 15 residues. Germline CDR1 reads WNHNN; CDR2 reads SYGVQD (reference sequence). CDR3 protein: CASSESTGTYDGQYF. The CDR3 DNA reads TGCGCCAGCAGTGAGTCGACGGGGACCTACGACGGGCAGTACTTC.

The chain uses TRBV7-6 and TRBJ1-3; D is unclear. CDR1 and CDR2 (germline): SGHVS, FNYEAQ. Trimming left V 3 bases short and J 2 bases short, with 17 bases between. This CDR3 region has 17 residues. The DNA of the CDR3 is TGTGCCAGCAGCTTTCGGACCGTCCTTTCGGCTGGAAACACCATATATTTT. Protein product: CASSFRTVLSAGNTIYF.

The chain is built from TRBV7-2 and TRBJ1-1; TRBD1 matches at 7 bases. V gave up 5 bases and J gave up 7 bases; unmatched junction bases: 7. Per the germline V gene, CDR1 is SGHTA and CDR2 is FQGNSA. The CDR3 totals 13 residues. The CDR3 bases are TGTGCCAGCAGCAAGAGGGACAGCCTTGAAGCTTTCTTT. It is translated as CASSKRDSLEAFF.

V is TRBV5-1 and J is TRBJ2-7, with 8 bases matching TRBD1. Germline V CDR1 and CDR2: SGHRS, YFSETQ. V shed 4 bases, J shed 7 bases, and the junction held 13 bases outside the gene matches. This CDR3 contains 15 residues. CDR3 protein: CASSPRGRGQREQYF. The CDR3 DNA is TGCGCCAGCAGCCCGCGCGGCAGGGGGCAACGGGAGCAGTACTTC.

This clonotype was picked up one time. The V and J genes are TRBV10-1 and TRBJ2-3; the D gene could be TRBD1 or TRBD2 (5 bases each). CDR3 length: 15 amino acids. The germline gives CDR1 WNHNN, CDR2 SYGVQD (reference sequence). Trimming removed 6 bases at V and 5 bases at J, with 18 bases between. The CDR3 region has the DNA TGCGCCAGCAGCGCACTTATCGGGGACGAAGATACGCAGTATTTT. Amino acids: CASSALIGDEDTQYF.

The V and J genes are TRBV5-1 and TRBJ2-2; TRBD2 aligns across 8 bases. The CDR3 consists of 16 residues. V dropped 0 bases and J dropped 5; count of bases not matched to a gene: 6. The germline gives CDR1 SGHRS, CDR2 YFSETQ. The CDR3 here is CASSLAGTRGTGELFF. In DNA, the CDR3 is TGCGCCAGCAGCTTGGCCGGGACTAGAGGTACCGGGGAGCTGTTTTTT.

The chain couples TRBV7-3 to TRBJ1-1; 10 nucleotides align to TRBD1. The CDR3 contains 15 residues. Per germline, CDR1 SGHTA and CDR2 FQGTGA. V lost 1 base, J lost 7 bases, and 6 bases stayed unmatched. CDR3 region: CASSLRTGGKGEAFF. CDR3 sequence (DNA): TGTGCCAGCAGCTTAAGGACAGGGGGAAAGGGTGAAGCTTTCTTT.

V and J are TRBV21-1 and TRBJ2-7. TRBV21-1 is annotated as a pseudogene. The CDR3 is 14 amino acids. CDR3 region: CASSKGEDLYEQYV. The CDR3 region has the DNA TGTGCCAGCAGCAAAGGGGAGGATCTCTACGAGCAGTACGTC.

This clonotype has only a few counts. The chain links TRBV7-9 to TRBJ1-2; unclear D gene. Germline values: CDR1 SEHNR, CDR2 FQNEAQ (reference sequence). The CDR3 is 16 amino acids. Trimming took 5 bases from V and 5 from J, leaving 21 bases between them. The CDR3 nucleotides read TGTGCCAGCAGCCACGGCGGCGTGGCGGTAGAATATGGCTACACCTTC. It encodes CASSHGGVAVEYGYTF. The full variable domain, in which reference TRBV7-9 and TRBJ1-2 provide the parts outside the CDR3, is DTGVSQNPRHKITKRGQNVTFRCDPISEHNRLYWYRQTLGQGPEFLTYFQNEAQLEKSRLLSDRFSAERPKGSFSTLEIQRTEQGDSAMYLCASSHGGVAVEYGYTFGSGTRLTVV.